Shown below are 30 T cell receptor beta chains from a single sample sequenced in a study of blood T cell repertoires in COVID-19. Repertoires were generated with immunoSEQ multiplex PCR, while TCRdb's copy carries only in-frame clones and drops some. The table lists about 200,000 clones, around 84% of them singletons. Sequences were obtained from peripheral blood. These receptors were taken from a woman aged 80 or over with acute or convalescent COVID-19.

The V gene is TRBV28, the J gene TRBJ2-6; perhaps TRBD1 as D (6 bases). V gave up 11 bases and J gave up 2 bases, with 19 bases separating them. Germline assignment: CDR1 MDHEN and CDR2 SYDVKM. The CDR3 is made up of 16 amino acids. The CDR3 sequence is CASGRQGPTGANVLTF. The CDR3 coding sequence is TGTGCCTCCGGTAGGCAGGGGCCGACTGGGGCCAACGTCCTGACTTTC. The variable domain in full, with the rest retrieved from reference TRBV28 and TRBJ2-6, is DVKVTQSSRYLVKRTGEKVFLECVQDMDHENMFWYRQDPGLGLRLIYFSYDVKMKEKGDIPEGYSVSREKKERFSLILESASTNQTSMYLCASGRQGPTGANVLTFGAGSRLTVL.

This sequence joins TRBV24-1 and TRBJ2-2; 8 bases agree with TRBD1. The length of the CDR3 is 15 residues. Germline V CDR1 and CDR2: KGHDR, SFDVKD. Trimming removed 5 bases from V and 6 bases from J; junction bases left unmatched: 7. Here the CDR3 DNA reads TGTGCCACCAGTGTAGGGACAGGTCAGCCCGGGGAGCTGTTTTTT. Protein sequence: CATSVGTGQPGELFF.

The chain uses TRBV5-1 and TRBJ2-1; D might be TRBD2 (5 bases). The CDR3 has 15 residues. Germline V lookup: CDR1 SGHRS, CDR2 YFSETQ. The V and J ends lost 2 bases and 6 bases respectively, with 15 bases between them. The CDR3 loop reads CASSLGWLAFNEQFF. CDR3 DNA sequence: TGCGCCAGCAGCTTAGGGTGGCTAGCTTTCAATGAGCAGTTCTTC.

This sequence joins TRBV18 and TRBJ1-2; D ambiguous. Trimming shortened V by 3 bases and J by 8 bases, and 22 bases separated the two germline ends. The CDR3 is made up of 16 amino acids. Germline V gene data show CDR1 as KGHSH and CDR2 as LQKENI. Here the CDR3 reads CASSPVPGGLSGGYTF. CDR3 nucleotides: TGTGCCAGCTCACCTGTGCCAGGAGGGCTGTCGGGCGGCTACACCTTC.

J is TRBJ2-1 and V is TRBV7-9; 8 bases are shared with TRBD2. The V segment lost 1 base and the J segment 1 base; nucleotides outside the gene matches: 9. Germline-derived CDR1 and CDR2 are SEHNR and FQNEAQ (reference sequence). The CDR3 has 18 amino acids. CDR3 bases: TGTGCCAGCAGCTTAGTTTGGCTAGCGGGTTCATCCTACAATGAGCAGTTCTTC. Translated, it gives CASSLVWLAGSSYNEQFF.

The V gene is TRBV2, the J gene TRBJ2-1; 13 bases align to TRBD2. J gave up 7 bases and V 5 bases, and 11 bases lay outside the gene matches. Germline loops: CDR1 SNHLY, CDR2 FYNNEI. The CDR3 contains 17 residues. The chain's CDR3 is CASSRTSGSPQMNEQFF. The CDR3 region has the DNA TGTGCCAGCAGTCGGACTAGCGGGAGTCCACAAATGAATGAGCAGTTCTTC.

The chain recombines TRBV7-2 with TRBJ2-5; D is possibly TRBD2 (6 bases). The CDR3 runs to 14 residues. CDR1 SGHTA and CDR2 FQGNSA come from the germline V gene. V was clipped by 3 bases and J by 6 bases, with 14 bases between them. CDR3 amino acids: CASSLDGREKTQYF. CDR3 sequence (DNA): TGTGCCAGCAGCTTGGACGGACGGGAGAAGACCCAGTACTTC.

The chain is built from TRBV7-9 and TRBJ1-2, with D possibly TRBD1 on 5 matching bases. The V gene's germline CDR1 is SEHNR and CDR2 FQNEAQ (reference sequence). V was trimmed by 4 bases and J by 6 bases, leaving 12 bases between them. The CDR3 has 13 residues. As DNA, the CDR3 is TGTGCCAGCAGCTCCTATGGGGGGGATGGCTACACCTTC. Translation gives CASSSYGGDGYTF.

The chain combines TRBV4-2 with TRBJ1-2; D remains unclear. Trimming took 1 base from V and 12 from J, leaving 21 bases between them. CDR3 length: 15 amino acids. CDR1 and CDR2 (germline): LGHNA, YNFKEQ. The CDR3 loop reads CASSQVRREGAADTF. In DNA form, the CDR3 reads TGTGCCAGCAGCCAAGTCAGAAGAGAGGGTGCCGCCGACACCTTC.

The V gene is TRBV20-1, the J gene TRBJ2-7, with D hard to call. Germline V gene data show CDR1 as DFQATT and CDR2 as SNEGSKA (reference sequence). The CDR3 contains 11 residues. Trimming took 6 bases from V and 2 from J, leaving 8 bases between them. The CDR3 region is CSARVPYEQYF. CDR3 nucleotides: TGCAGTGCCCGGGTCCCCTACGAGCAGTACTTC.

The CDR3 sequence is CASNEGNEQFF. The CDR3 nucleotides are TGTGCCAGCAACGAGGGTAATGAGCAGTTCTTC. V is TRBV28 and J is TRBJ2-1; D may be TRBD2 (5 bases). The CDR3 has 11 residues. Trimming took off 7 bases at V and 7 bases at J, with 8 bases between the two ends. CDR1 is MDHEN, CDR2 SYDVKM, per germline. The variable domain in full, completed from reference TRBV28 and TRBJ2-1, reads DVKVTQSSRYLVKRTGEKVFLECVQDMDHENMFWYRQDPGLGLRLIYFSYDVKMKEKGDIPEGYSVSREKKERFSLILESASTNQTSMYLCASNEGNEQFFGPGTRLTVL.

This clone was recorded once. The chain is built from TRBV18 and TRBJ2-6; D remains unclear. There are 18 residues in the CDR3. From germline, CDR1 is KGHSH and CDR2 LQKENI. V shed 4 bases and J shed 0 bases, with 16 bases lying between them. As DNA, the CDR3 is TGTGCCAGCTCACTCGTTCCGGTTACGCTCTCTGGGGCCAACGTCCTGACTTTC. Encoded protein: CASSLVPVTLSGANVLTF.

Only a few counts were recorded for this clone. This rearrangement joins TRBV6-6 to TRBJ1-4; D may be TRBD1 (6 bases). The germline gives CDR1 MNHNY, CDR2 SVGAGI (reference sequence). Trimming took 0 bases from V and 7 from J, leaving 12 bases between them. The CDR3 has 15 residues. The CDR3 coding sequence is TGTGCCAGCAGTTACTCGCTGGGGGGGGCTGAAAAACTGTTTTTT. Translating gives CASSYSLGGAEKLFF.

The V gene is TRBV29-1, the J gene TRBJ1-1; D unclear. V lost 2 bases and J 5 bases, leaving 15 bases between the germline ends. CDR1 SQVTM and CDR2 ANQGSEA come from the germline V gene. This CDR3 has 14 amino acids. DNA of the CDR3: TGCAGCGTTGAAAGGGATAGCGGTCGGACTGAAGCTTTCTTT. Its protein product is CSVERDSGRTEAFF. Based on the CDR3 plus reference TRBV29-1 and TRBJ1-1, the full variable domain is SAVISQKPSRDICQRGTSLTIQCQVDSQVTMMFWYRQQPGQSLTLIATANQGSEATYESGFVIDKFPISRPNLTFSTLTVSNMSPEDSSIYLCSVERDSGRTEAFFGQGTRLTVV.

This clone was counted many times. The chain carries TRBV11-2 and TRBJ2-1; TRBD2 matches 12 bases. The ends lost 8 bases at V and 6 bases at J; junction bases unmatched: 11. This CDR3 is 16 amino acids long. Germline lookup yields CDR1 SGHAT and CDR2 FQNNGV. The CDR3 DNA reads TGTGCCAGCCGCGGACTAGCGGGGCCAGGGGTCAATGAGCAGTTCTTC. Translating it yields CASRGLAGPGVNEQFF. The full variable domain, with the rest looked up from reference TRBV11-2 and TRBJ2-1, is EAGVAQSPRYKIIEKRQSVAFWCNPISGHATLYWYQQILGQGPKLLIQFQNNGVVDDSQLPKDRFSAERLKGVDSTLKIQPAKLEDSAVYLCASRGLAGPGVNEQFFGPGTRLTVL.

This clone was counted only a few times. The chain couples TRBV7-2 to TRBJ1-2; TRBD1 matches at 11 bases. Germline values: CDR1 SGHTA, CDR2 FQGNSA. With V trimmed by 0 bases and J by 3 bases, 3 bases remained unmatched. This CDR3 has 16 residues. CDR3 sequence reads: CASSLAGQGAYYGYTF. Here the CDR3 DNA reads TGTGCCAGCAGCTTAGCCGGACAGGGGGCCTACTATGGCTACACCTTC.

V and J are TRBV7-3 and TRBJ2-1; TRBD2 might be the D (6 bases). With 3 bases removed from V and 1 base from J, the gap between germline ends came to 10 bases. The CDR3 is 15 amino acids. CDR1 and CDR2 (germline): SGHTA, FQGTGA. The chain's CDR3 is CASSFSRGSYNEQFF. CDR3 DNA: TGTGCCAGCAGCTTTTCCCGGGGGTCCTACAATGAGCAGTTCTTC.

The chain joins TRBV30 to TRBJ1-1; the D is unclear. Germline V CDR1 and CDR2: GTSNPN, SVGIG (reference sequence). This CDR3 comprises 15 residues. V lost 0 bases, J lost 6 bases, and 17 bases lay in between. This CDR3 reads CAWSVRGQTLPEAFF. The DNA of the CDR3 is TGTGCCTGGAGTGTACGCGGGCAGACGCTCCCTGAAGCTTTCTTT.

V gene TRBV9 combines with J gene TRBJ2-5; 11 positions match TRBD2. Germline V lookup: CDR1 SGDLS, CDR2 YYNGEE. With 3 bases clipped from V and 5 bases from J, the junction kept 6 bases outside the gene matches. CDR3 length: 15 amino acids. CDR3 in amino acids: CASSDLAGGPETQYF. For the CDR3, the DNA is TGTGCCAGCAGCGACTTAGCGGGAGGGCCCGAGACCCAGTACTTC.

The CDR3 DNA follows: TGTGCCAGCAGTGAAGCGGTAATGCTGACAGGGGACACTGAAGCTTTCTTT. Translated: CASSEAVMLTGDTEAFF. The chain recombines TRBV6-1 with TRBJ1-1, with 8 positions matching TRBD1. Germline-derived CDR1 and CDR2 are MNHNS and SASEGT. There are 17 residues in the CDR3. The ends lost 0 bases at V and 3 bases at J; junction bases unmatched: 9.

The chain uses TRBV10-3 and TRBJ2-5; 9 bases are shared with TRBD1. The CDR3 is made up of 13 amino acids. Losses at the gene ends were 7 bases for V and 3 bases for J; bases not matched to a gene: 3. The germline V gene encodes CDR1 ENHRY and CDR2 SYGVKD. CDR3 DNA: TGTGCCATCACCCGGGACAGGGAAGAGACCCAGTACTTC. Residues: CAITRDREETQYF.

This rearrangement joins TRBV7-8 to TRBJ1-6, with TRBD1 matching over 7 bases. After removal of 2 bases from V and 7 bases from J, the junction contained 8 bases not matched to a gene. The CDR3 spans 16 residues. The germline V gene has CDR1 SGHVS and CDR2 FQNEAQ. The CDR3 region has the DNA TGTGCCAGCAGCTTAACGCCTGCAGGGGGGAATTCACCCCTCCACTTT. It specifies CASSLTPAGGNSPLHF.

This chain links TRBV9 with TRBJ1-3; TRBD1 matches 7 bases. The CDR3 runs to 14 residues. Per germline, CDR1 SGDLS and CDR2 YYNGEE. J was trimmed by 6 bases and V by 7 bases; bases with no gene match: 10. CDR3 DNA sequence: TGTGCCAGCGGACCCGGACAGGTGGAAAACACCATATATTTT. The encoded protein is CASGPGQVENTIYF.

The CDR3 nucleotides are TGTGCCAGCTCACCCCGGGGGGGGGTCAGCTCCTACAATGAGCAGTTCTTC. Translated, it gives CASSPRGGVSSYNEQFF. The chain carries TRBV18 and TRBJ2-1, with 8 bases matching TRBD2. V was pared by 3 bases and J by 0 bases, with 7 bases of the junction left unmatched. This CDR3 has 17 residues. In germline, CDR1 is KGHSH, CDR2 LQKENI.

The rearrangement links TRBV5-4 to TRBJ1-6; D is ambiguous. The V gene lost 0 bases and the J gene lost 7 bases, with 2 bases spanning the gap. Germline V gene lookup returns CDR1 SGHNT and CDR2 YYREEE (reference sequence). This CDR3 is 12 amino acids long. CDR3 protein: CASSLVNSPLHF. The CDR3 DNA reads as TGTGCCAGCAGCTTGGTAAATTCACCCCTCCACTTT.

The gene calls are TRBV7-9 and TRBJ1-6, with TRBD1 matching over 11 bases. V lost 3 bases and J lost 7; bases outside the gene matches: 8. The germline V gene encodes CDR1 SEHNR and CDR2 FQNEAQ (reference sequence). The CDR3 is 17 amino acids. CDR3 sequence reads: CASSFGTGGAGNSPLHF. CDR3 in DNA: TGTGCCAGCAGCTTTGGGACAGGGGGTGCGGGCAATTCACCCCTCCACTTT.

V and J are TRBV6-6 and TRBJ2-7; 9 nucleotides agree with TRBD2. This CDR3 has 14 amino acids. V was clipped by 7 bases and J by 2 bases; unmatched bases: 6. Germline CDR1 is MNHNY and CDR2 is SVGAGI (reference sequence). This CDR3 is CASKTAGGTYEQYF. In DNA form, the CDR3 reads TGTGCCAGCAAGACCGCGGGAGGGACCTACGAGCAGTACTTC.

The DNA of the CDR3 is TGTGCCAGCTCACGGGGACAGGGGGAACAGCCCCAGCATTTT. It is translated as CASSRGQGEQPQHF. V is TRBV18 and J is TRBJ1-5, with 11 positions matching TRBD1. The CDR3 consists of 14 residues. After removal of 4 bases from V and 7 bases from J, the junction contained 3 bases not matched to a gene. CDR1 and CDR2 (germline): KGHSH, LQKENI.

The CDR3 DNA is TGTGCCAGCAGTTACGCCTCCGGGACAGGTGGGAATGAGCAGTTCTTC. Its protein is CASSYASGTGGNEQFF. V usage is TRBV6-5 and J usage is TRBJ2-1, with TRBD1 matching 8 bases. Germline lookup yields CDR1 MNHEY and CDR2 SVGAGI. The junction had 10 bases not matched to a gene; V was cut back by 2 bases and J by 7 bases. The CDR3 is 16 residues long.

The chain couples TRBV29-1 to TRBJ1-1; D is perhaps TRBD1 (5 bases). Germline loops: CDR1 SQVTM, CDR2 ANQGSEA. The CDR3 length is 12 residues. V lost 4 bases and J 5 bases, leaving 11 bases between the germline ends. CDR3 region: CSVVQARTEAFF. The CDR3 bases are TGCAGCGTTGTACAGGCGAGGACTGAAGCTTTCTTT.